This TCR beta chain was captured by sequencing in a study of blood T cells in healthy people across ages. Overall study results and limits: When set beside aged donors, long-lived donors presented more naive CD4+ cells and higher diversity. TCR beta diversity tracked closely with naive T cell percentage.

A remark on this clonotype: Antigen unknown.

Together with a sample-barcoded 5' primer, a J-beta primer mix was included in a second PCR lasting roughly 6 to 12 cycles. Each single sample gave us at least 2.5 million CDR3-containing paired-end reads. TCRdb processed the 5' RACE reads anew with MiXCR; each CDR3 protein has one entry. Here the sample spans just over 800,000 distinct CDR3 sequences, approximately 67% being singletons. Germline assignment: CDR1 MNHEY and CDR2 SMNVEV (reference sequence). The CDR3 covers 16 residues. V shed 5 bases and J 0 bases; nucleotides not matched to a gene: 4. Every sample gave at least 5 micrograms of total RNA when it was extracted.

Sequencing was done on a sample of blood. The receptor was isolated from a young man in good health. The chain combines TRBV27 with TRBJ2-6; 7 bases agree with TRBD1. CDR3 in amino acids: CASSPTGDSGANVLTF. For the CDR3, the DNA is TGTGCCAGCAGTCCTACAGGGGACTCTGGGGCCAACGTCCTGACTTTC.